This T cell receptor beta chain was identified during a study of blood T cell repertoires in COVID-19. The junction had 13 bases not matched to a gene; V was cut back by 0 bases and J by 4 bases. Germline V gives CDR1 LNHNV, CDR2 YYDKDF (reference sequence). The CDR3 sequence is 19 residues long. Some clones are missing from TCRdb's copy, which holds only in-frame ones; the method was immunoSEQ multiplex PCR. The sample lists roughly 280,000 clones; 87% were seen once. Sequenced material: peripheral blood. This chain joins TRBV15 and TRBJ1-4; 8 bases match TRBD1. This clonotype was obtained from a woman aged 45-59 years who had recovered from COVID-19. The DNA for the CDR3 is TGTGCCACCAGCAGAGATCCCACCTTCCGGACAGGGAGTAATGAAAAACTGTTTTTT. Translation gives CATSRDPTFRTGSNEKLFF.